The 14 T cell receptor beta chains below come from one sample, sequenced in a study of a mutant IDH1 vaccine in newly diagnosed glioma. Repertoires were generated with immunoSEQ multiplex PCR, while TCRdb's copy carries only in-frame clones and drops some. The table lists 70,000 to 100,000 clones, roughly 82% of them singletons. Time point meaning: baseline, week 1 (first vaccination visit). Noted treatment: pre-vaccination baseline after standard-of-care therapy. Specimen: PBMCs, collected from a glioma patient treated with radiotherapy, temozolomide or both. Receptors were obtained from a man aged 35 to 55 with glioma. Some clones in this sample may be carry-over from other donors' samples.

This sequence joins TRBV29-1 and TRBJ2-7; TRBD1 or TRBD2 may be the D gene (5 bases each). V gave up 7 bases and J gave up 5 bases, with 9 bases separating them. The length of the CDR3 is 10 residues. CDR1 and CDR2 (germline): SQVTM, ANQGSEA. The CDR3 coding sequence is TGCAGCGCCTGGGGGAACGAGCAGTACTTC. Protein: CSAWGNEQYF.

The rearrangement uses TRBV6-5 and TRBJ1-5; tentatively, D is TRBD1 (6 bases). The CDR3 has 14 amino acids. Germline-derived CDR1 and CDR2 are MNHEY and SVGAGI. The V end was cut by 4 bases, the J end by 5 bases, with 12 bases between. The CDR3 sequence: CASSSRQVHQPQHF. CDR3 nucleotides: TGTGCCAGCAGTTCCAGACAGGTACATCAGCCCCAGCATTTT.

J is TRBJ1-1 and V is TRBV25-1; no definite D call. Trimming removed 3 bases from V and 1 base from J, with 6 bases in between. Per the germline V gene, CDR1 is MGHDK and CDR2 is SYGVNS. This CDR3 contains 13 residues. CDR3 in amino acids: CASSEGGNTEAFF. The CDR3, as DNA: TGTGCCAGCAGTGAGGGCGGGAACACTGAAGCTTTCTTT.

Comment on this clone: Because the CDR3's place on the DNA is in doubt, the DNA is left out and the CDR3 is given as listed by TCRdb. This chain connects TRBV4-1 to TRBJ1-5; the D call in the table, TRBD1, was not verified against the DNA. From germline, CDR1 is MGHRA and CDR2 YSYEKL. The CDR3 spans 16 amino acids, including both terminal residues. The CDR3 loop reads CASSLTAGVQILAQHF.

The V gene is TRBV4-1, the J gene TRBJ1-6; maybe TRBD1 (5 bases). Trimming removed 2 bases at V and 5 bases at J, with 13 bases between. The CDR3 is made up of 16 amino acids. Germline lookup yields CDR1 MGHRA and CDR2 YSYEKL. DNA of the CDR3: TGCGCCAGCAGCCAACTGGGGGTGATTAATAATTCACCCCTCCACTTT. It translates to CASSQLGVINNSPLHF.

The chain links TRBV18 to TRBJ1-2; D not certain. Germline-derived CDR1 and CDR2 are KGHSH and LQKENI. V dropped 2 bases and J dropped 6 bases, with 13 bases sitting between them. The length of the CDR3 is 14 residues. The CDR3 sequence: CASSPTQQSNGYTF. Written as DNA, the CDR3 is TGTGCCAGCTCACCAACGCAGCAAAGTAATGGCTACACCTTC.

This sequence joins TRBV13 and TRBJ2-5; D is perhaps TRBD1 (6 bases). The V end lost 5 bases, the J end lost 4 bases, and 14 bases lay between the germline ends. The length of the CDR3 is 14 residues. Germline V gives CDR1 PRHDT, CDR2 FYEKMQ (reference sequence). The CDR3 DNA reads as TGTGCCAGCAGCCCGCAGGGGAGCGCAGAGACCCAGTACTTC. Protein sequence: CASSPQGSAETQYF.

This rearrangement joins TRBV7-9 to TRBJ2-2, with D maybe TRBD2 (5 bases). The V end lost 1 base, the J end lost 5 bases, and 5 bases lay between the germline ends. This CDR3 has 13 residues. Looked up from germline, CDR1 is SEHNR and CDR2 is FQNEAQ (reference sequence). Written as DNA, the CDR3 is TGTGCCAGCAGCTTAGGGAGGACCGGGGAGCTGTTTTTT. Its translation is CASSLGRTGELFF.

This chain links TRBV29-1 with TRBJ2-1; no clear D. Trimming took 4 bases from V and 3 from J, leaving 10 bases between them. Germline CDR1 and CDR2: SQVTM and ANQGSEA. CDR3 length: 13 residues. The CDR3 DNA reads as TGCAGCGTTGCCACCACAGTCTACAATGAGCAGTTCTTC. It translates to CSVATTVYNEQFF.

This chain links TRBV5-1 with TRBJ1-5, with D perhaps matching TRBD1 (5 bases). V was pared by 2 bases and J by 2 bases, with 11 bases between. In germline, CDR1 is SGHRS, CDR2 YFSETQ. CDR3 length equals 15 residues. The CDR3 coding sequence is TGCGCCAGCAGCTTTTCGGGGGAGGGCAATCAGCCCCAGCATTTT. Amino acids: CASSFSGEGNQPQHF.

The CDR3: CAMLTSRHNEQFF. CDR3 in DNA: TGTGCCATGCTGACTAGTAGGCACAATGAGCAGTTCTTC. The genes are TRBV10-3 and TRBJ2-1; possibly TRBD2 for D (6 bases). V was cut by 9 bases and J by 5 bases, with 14 bases left in between. The CDR3 contains 13 residues. Germline V CDR1 and CDR2: ENHRY, SYGVKD.

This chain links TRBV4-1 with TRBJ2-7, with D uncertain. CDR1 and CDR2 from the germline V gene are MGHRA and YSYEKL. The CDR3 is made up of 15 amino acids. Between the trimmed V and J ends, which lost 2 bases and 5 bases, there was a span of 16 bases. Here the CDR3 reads CASSQNDLQTDEQYF. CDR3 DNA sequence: TGCGCCAGCAGCCAAAATGATCTTCAGACGGACGAGCAGTACTTC.

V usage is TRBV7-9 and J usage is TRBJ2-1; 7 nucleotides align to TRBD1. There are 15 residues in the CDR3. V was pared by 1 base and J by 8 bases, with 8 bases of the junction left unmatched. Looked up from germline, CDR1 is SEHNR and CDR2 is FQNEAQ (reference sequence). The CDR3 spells CASSLGDRQSDEQFF. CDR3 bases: TGTGCCAGCAGCTTAGGGGACAGACAAAGCGATGAGCAGTTCTTC.

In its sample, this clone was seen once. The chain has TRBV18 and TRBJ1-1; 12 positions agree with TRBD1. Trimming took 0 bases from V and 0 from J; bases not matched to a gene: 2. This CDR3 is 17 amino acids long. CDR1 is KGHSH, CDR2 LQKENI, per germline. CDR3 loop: CASSPPGQGALNTEAFF. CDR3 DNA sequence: TGTGCCAGCTCACCACCGGGACAGGGGGCTTTGAACACTGAAGCTTTCTTT.